This T cell receptor (beta chain) was recovered during a study of T cells in Graves' hyperthyroidism and ophthalmopathy. Across the whole study: Peripheral blood was collected at initial diagnosis, before any treatment.

Trimming cost V 6 bases and J 6 bases; bases outside gene matches: 5. This CDR3 contains 13 residues. The germline gives CDR1 ENHRY, CDR2 SYGVKD. Amplification targeted TCR beta CDR3 regions from RNA transcripts. The HTBI primer set was used in a first-round RT-PCR of the TCR CDR3. TCRdb reprocessed the multiplex PCR reads with MiXCR, giving one entry per CDR3 protein. The sample includes more than 350,000 distinct CDR3 sequences, roughly 15% of them seen just once. V is TRBV10-3 and J is TRBJ2-5; 9 bases line up with TRBD1. This receptor was identified in an older woman with Graves' ophthalmopathy. Specimen: blood. The CDR3 protein is CAISPQGAKTQYF. CDR3 nucleotide sequence: TGTGCCATCAGCCCACAGGGGGCGAAGACCCAGTACTTC.